One and the same sample provided the 31 T cell receptor beta chains below, sequenced in a study of blood T cell repertoires in COVID-19. Sequencing was performed with immunoSEQ multiplex PCR; in TCRdb, only in-frame clones are kept and a portion is missing. The repertoire consists of around 380,000 clones, with approximately 87% occurring once and the leading ten covering around 1.3%. Sequenced: PBMCs or T cells enriched from blood (not recorded which). Receptors originate from a man aged 30 to 39 who had recovered from COVID-19.

The V gene is TRBV6-5, the J gene TRBJ1-5, with TRBD1 matching 8 bases. The CDR3 has 15 amino acids. The junction had 9 bases not matched to a gene; V was cut back by 6 bases and J by 5 bases. Germline assignment: CDR1 MNHEY and CDR2 SVGAGI. CDR3 DNA: TGTGCCAGCAGCCTGACAGGGGACGAGGATCAGCCCCAGCATTTT. Amino acid sequence: CASSLTGDEDQPQHF.

This clone turned up a few times. The rearrangement joins TRBV30 to TRBJ1-6, with D uncertain. Germline V CDR1 and CDR2: GTSNPN, SVGIG (reference sequence). The CDR3 sequence is 13 residues long. Trimming took 1 base from V and 7 from J, leaving 8 bases between them. Written as DNA, the CDR3 is TGTGCCTGGAGTGCCTTTCCCAATTCACCCCTCCACTTT. Amino acids: CAWSAFPNSPLHF.

This clone was recorded once. V usage is TRBV6-5 and J usage is TRBJ1-4; perhaps TRBD1 as D (5 bases). This CDR3 has 14 amino acids. CDR1 and CDR2 from the germline V gene are MNHEY and SVGAGI. Trimming removed 6 bases at V and 8 bases at J, with 16 bases between. Here the CDR3 reads CASSGTRIGEKLFF. For the CDR3, the DNA is TGTGCCAGCAGCGGGACTCGGATTGGAGAAAAACTGTTTTTT.

The rearrangement joins TRBV7-6 to TRBJ2-7, with 8 positions matching TRBD1. In germline, CDR1 is SGHVS, CDR2 FNYEAQ. The CDR3 length is 14 residues. V was pared by 3 bases and J by 1 base, with 2 bases of the junction left unmatched. The CDR3 bases are TGTGCCAGCAGCTTGGACAGGGCGTCCTACGAGCAGTACTTC. It translates to CASSLDRASYEQYF.

The rearrangement uses TRBV9 and TRBJ1-2; D not certain. The CDR3 consists of 17 residues. CDR1 is SGDLS, CDR2 YYNGEE, per germline. Trimming removed 0 bases at V and 0 bases at J, with 15 bases between. CDR3 residues: CASSVGPGPSSNYGYTF. The CDR3 DNA reads TGTGCCAGCAGCGTAGGGCCAGGCCCTTCTTCTAACTATGGCTACACCTTC. The full variable domain, completed using reference TRBV9 and TRBJ1-2, is DSGVTQTPKHLITATGQRVTLRCSPRSGDLSVYWYQQSLDQGLQFLIQYYNGEERAKGNILERFSAQQFPDLHSELNLSSLELGDSALYFCASSVGPGPSSNYGYTFGSGTRLTVV.

The gene calls are TRBV6-5 and TRBJ2-1; TRBD2 agrees at 7 bases. CDR3 size: 13 residues. The germline gives CDR1 MNHEY, CDR2 SVGAGI. With V trimmed by 6 bases and J by 3 bases, 2 bases remained unmatched. CDR3 in DNA: TGTGCCAGCAGGCGGGGGAACTACAATGAGCAGTTCTTC. Translated, it gives CASRRGNYNEQFF.

There are a few counts of this clone. The rearrangement uses TRBV7-2 and TRBJ1-5, with 8 nucleotides matching TRBD1. J gave up 7 bases and V 3 bases, and 2 bases lay outside the gene matches. CDR1 is SGHTA and CDR2 is FQGNSA in the germline V gene. The CDR3 is 13 residues long. The CDR3 sequence is CASSLDRAQPQHF. The CDR3 DNA sequence: TGTGCCAGCAGCTTGGACAGGGCACAGCCCCAGCATTTT.

This clone turned up a few times. The chain employs TRBV6-5 and TRBJ2-5; 10 bases align to TRBD2. CDR1 is MNHEY, CDR2 SVGAGI, per germline. After removal of 6 bases from V and 5 bases from J, the junction contained 3 bases not matched to a gene. The CDR3 runs 13 residues. As DNA, the CDR3 is TGTGCCAGCAGATTTAGCGGGGGGGAGACCCAGTACTTC. Protein sequence: CASRFSGGETQYF.

The rearrangement links TRBV4-2 to TRBJ2-2, with 9 bases identical to TRBD2. The V segment lost 3 bases and the J segment 1 base; nucleotides outside the gene matches: 15. The V gene's germline CDR1 is LGHNA and CDR2 YNFKEQ. This CDR3 has 20 residues. CDR3 nucleotide sequence: TGTGCCAGCAGCCATCTCCCGGCGAGCGGGGGGATATTGAACACCGGGGAGCTGTTTTTT. Amino acid sequence: CASSHLPASGGILNTGELFF.

This clone was observed a few times. The rearrangement links TRBV10-2 to TRBJ2-5; possible D gene TRBD2, 6 bases. CDR1 is WSHSY and CDR2 is SAAADI in the germline V gene. V lost 4 bases, J lost 5 bases, and 20 bases lay in between. The CDR3 is 16 residues long. The CDR3 sequence: CASSASGTQSGETQYF. CDR3 sequence (DNA): TGCGCCAGCAGTGCCTCCGGGACTCAGTCCGGTGAGACCCAGTACTTC.

The CDR3 DNA reads as TGTGCCAGTAGTAACTTACCGGGACAGGGTGTCACTGAAGCTTTCTTT. It translates to CASSNLPGQGVTEAFF. The chain recombines TRBV19 with TRBJ1-1; 9 nucleotides align to TRBD1. The CDR3 spans 16 residues. Germline-derived CDR1 and CDR2 are LNHDA and SQIVND (reference sequence). V lost 4 bases and J lost 4; bases outside the gene matches: 10.

This chain joins TRBV9 and TRBJ2-2; weak D call: TRBD2 (7 bases). The CDR3 is 15 residues long. V lost 2 bases, J lost 6 bases, and 14 bases lay in between. From germline, CDR1 is SGDLS and CDR2 YYNGEE. The CDR3 nucleotides are TGTGCCAGCAGCGTCTTAGGGGGGGCAGCCGGGGAGCTGTTTTTT. This codes for CASSVLGGAAGELFF.

This clone was seen just once. This chain uses TRBV27 with TRBJ2-7; 8 bases are shared with TRBD2. The CDR3 runs to 14 residues. Germline V CDR1 and CDR2: MNHEY, SMNVEV (reference sequence). The J segment lost 3 bases and the V segment lost 5 bases, leaving 6 bases of the junction unmatched. The CDR3 loop is CASSTSGGGYEQYF. DNA of the CDR3: TGTGCCAGCAGTACCTCGGGGGGGGGCTACGAGCAGTACTTC.

V is TRBV5-5 and J is TRBJ1-1; D is unresolved. Germline V gene sequence: CDR1 SGHKS, CDR2 YYEKEE (reference sequence). The CDR3 length is 13 residues. The ends were cut back, 1 base at V and 1 base at J, with 5 bases in the middle. CDR3 loop: CASSLLTNTEAFF. DNA of the CDR3: TGTGCCAGCAGCTTGCTAACGAACACTGAAGCTTTCTTT.

This chain connects TRBV3-1 (or the pseudogene TRBV3-2) to TRBJ1-1, with D unclear. The germline V and J ends were trimmed by 0 bases and 0 bases, with 11 bases remaining between them. The CDR3 covers 16 residues. The germline gives CDR1 LGHDT, CDR2 YNNKEL (reference sequence). CDR3 nucleotides: TGTGCCAGCAGCCAAGATGGAGGGCCTTTGAACACTGAAGCTTTCTTT. Protein sequence: CASSQDGGPLNTEAFF.

The rearrangement joins TRBV7-9 to TRBJ2-1, with 7 bases identical to TRBD2. J lost 7 bases, V lost 1 base, and 16 bases had no gene match. This CDR3 is built from 18 residues. Per germline, CDR1 SEHNR and CDR2 FQNEAQ (reference sequence). The DNA for the CDR3 is TGTGCCAGCAGCTTAGGTAGGACGCTTTCGACTAGCACGAATGAGCAGTTCTTC. This gives the protein CASSLGRTLSTSTNEQFF.

The chain uses TRBV30 and TRBJ2-2; 9 positions match TRBD2. The CDR3 totals 14 residues. Germline V gives CDR1 GTSNPN, CDR2 SVGIG (reference sequence). V dropped 6 bases and J dropped 6; count of bases not matched to a gene: 8. The CDR3 DNA sequence: TGTGCCTGCCAAAAAGCGGGGGGCGCCGGGGAGCTGTTTTTT. Amino acids: CACQKAGGAGELFF.

The chain links TRBV29-1 to TRBJ2-7; 9 nucleotides align to TRBD1. This CDR3 comprises 14 residues. Germline trimming cut 2 bases from V and 5 bases from J; bases unmatched to any gene: 7. CDR1 and CDR2 (germline): SQVTM, ANQGSEA. The CDR3 loop is CSVELPQGADEQYF. CDR3 DNA sequence: TGCAGCGTTGAACTTCCACAGGGGGCCGACGAGCAGTACTTC.

Regarding this clone: This specimen includes other DNA sequences encoding the same CDR3. The V and J genes are TRBV19 and TRBJ1-5; 12 bases fit TRBD1. Germline lookup yields CDR1 LNHDA and CDR2 SQIVND (reference sequence). This CDR3 is built from 15 residues. Unmatched junction bases numbered 5, after V lost 5 bases and J lost 6 bases. The chain's CDR3 is CASSWGQGAGQPQHF. DNA of the CDR3: TGTGCCAGTAGTTGGGGACAGGGGGCTGGTCAGCCCCAGCATTTT.

V is TRBV15 and J is TRBJ2-7; 9 nucleotides line up with TRBD1. CDR3 length: 15 amino acids. Germline-derived CDR1 and CDR2 are LNHNV and YYDKDF (reference sequence). Trimming at V came to 0 bases and at J to 5 bases, leaving 5 bases not matched to a gene. The CDR3 coding sequence is TGTGCCACCAGCAGAGATGGACAGGGGACCGACGAGCAGTACTTC. This translates into CATSRDGQGTDEQYF.

This clone was picked up one time. The chain is built from TRBV6-5 and TRBJ1-1, with 9 bases aligning to TRBD1. V dropped 6 bases and J dropped 0; count of bases not matched to a gene: 5. The CDR3 spans 15 residues. In germline, CDR1 is MNHEY, CDR2 SVGAGI. The CDR3 DNA is TGTGCCAGCAGGAGGACAGGGGACCTGAACACTGAAGCTTTCTTT. Its protein is CASRRTGDLNTEAFF.

This sequence joins TRBV2 and TRBJ1-6, with D hard to call. The germline V gene has CDR1 SNHLY and CDR2 FYNNEI. V was pared by 1 base and J by 2 bases, with 6 bases between. CDR3 length: 15 amino acids. CDR3 residues: CASSEGGAYNSPLHF. The CDR3 DNA reads as TGTGCCAGCAGTGAAGGGGGAGCCTATAATTCACCCCTCCACTTT.

V usage is TRBV11-3 and J usage is TRBJ2-3, with D tentatively TRBD1 (7 bases). The CDR3 has 16 residues. Germline lookup yields CDR1 SGHNT and CDR2 YENEEA. Trimming removed 2 bases from V and 5 bases from J, with 17 bases in between. CDR3 DNA sequence: TGTGCCAGCAGCTTATATCGGCAGGGGGAGGTAGATACGCAGTATTTT. Its translation: CASSLYRQGEVDTQYF.

The gene calls are TRBV2 and TRBJ1-2; 8 bases line up with TRBD1. This CDR3 comprises 14 residues. CDR1 SNHLY and CDR2 FYNNEI come from the germline V gene. J gave up 5 bases and V 7 bases, and 9 bases lay outside the gene matches. CDR3 coding DNA: TGTGCCAGCACATTGCAGGGGGCGCGGTATGGCTACACCTTC. It specifies CASTLQGARYGYTF.

The V gene is TRBV11-1, the J gene TRBJ1-1; D is uncertain. Deletions cut 1 base from V and 0 bases from J, with 3 bases between. CDR3 length: 13 amino acids. The germline CDR1 and CDR2 sequences are SGHAT and FQDESV (reference sequence). The chain's CDR3 is CASSLGVNTEAFF. The DNA of the CDR3 is TGTGCCAGCAGCTTAGGAGTGAACACTGAAGCTTTCTTT.

The V call is TRBV6-2 or TRBV6-3, the J call TRBJ2-2; perhaps TRBD1 as D (5 bases). The CDR3 has 14 residues. Germline V gene data show CDR1 as MNHEY and CDR2 as SVGEGT. Trimming shortened V by 2 bases and J by 5 bases, and 9 bases separated the two germline ends. The CDR3 region is CASSYRGATGELFF. DNA of the CDR3: TGTGCCAGCAGTTACAGGGGCGCAACCGGGGAGCTGTTTTTT.

This clone came up once. The gene calls are TRBV7-2 and TRBJ1-3, with 9 bases aligning to TRBD1. J lost 0 bases, V lost 3 bases, and 9 bases had no gene match. Germline CDR1 is SGHTA and CDR2 is FQGNSA. The CDR3 has 18 residues. The CDR3 DNA is TGTGCCAGCAGCTTTGGTTTGGGACAGGGCTTCTCTGGAAACACCATATATTTT. Its translation is CASSFGLGQGFSGNTIYF.

The V and J genes are TRBV10-3 and TRBJ2-3, with D perhaps matching TRBD2 (6 bases). With 9 bases removed from V and 2 bases from J, the gap between germline ends came to 18 bases. Germline CDR1 is ENHRY and CDR2 is SYGVKD. CDR3 length: 15 amino acids. The CDR3 loop reads CAIYEPGLFTDTQYF. CDR3 coding DNA: TGTGCCATTTATGAACCGGGACTGTTCACAGATACGCAGTATTTT.

The chain recombines TRBV7-2 with TRBJ2-1; 7 bases line up with TRBD1. This CDR3 is 14 amino acids long. The V and J ends lost 1 base and 4 bases, in that order; junction bases with no gene match: 1. Germline V gene sequence: CDR1 SGHTA, CDR2 FQGNSA. CDR3 region: CASSLVGQYNEQFF. CDR3 coding DNA: TGTGCCAGCAGCTTAGTGGGACAGTACAATGAGCAGTTCTTC. Together with reference TRBV7-2 and TRBJ2-1, the CDR3 gives the full variable domain: GAGVSQSPSNKVTEKGKDVELRCDPISGHTALYWYRQSLGQGLEFLIYFQGNSAPDKSGLPSDRFSAERTGGSVSTLTIQRTQQEDSAVYLCASSLVGQYNEQFFGPGTRLTVL.

The chain employs TRBV5-4 and TRBJ1-5; D not resolved. Trimming removed 0 bases at V and 6 bases at J, with 4 bases between. Germline CDR1 SGHNT, CDR2 YYREEE (reference sequence). The CDR3 sequence is 12 residues long. CDR3 loop: CASSLDGQPQHF. The CDR3, as DNA: TGTGCCAGCAGCTTGGACGGTCAGCCCCAGCATTTT.

This clone appeared a few times. The chain carries TRBV10-3 and TRBJ2-7; TRBD1 matches at 7 bases. Germline V lookup: CDR1 ENHRY, CDR2 SYGVKD. V shed 5 bases, J shed 3 bases, and the junction held 4 bases outside the gene matches. The CDR3 loop spans 13 amino acids. The CDR3: CAISWDRVYEQYF. For the CDR3, the DNA is TGTGCCATCAGTTGGGACAGAGTCTACGAGCAGTACTTC.